The rows below give T cell receptor beta chains drawn from one sample of a study of cytomegalovirus exposure and HLA in healthy donors. Sequencing was performed with immunoSEQ multiplex PCR; in TCRdb, only in-frame clones are kept and a portion is missing. The table lists 120,000 to 150,000 clones, about three fifths of them singletons. Sample: PBMCs. Source of these receptors: a male donor in good health and CMV-seronegative. Both conserved end residues are part of each CDR3. A D gene is named only where the DNA matches it firmly. The size entry is marked missing in some rows and otherwise reads once, few, many or a size class.

abundance | j_gene | d_gene | v_gene | CDR3nt | CDR3aa
- | TRBJ2-7 | TRBD1 | TRBV7-2 | TGTGCCAGCAGCAACCGACAGGGGGCGAATGAGCAGTACTTC | CASSNRQGANEQYF
- | TRBJ2-1 | - | TRBV9 | TGTGCCAGCAGCGTAGTGGGGGGTCACAATGAGCAGTTCTTC | CASSVVGGHNEQFF
- | TRBJ2-2 | - | TRBV29-1 | TGCAGCGTTGATCAGGGAGGAACCGGGGAGCTGTTTTTT | CSVDQGGTGELFF
few | TRBJ1-1 | TRBD1 | TRBV6-1 | TGTGCCAGCAGCCCTAGACAGGGGGCAAGCGAAGCTTTCTTT | CASSPRQGASEAFF
few | TRBJ2-7 | TRBD1 | TRBV7-2 | TGTGCCAGCAGCCCGGGGCCCGGGACAGCGTCCTACGAGCAGTACTTC | CASSPGPGTASYEQYF
once | TRBJ1-3 | - | TRBV7-2 | TGTGCCAGCAGCTTAGGACAGTTCGCTGGAAACACCATATATTTT | CASSLGQFAGNTIYF
few | TRBJ2-7 | - | TRBV6-5 | TGTGCCAGCAGTTACGGACACTCCTCCTACGAGCAGTACTTC | CASSYGHSSYEQYF
few | TRBJ2-7 | TRBD1 | TRBV30 | TGTGCCTGGAGTGAGGGACAGGGGGTTAGCGAGCAGTACTTC | CAWSEGQGVSEQYF
few | TRBJ2-3 | TRBD1 | TRBV7-9 | TGTGCCAGCAGCCTGGCCACAGGGGCAGATACGCAGTATTTT | CASSLATGADTQYF
- | TRBJ2-7 | TRBD1 | TRBV11-1 | TGTGCCAGCAGCCCCCGGACAGGGTTGTCCTACGAGCAGTACTTC | CASSPRTGLSYEQYF
- | TRBJ2-7 | TRBD2 | TRBV5-6 | TGTGCCAGCAGCTGGGGGACTAGCGGGGGCTACGAGCAGTACTTC | CASSWGTSGGYEQYF
once | TRBJ1-1 | - | TRBV5-5 | TGTGCCAGCAGCTTCCAAACACCCCAGGCGGCTTTCTTT | CASSFQTPQAAFF
- | TRBJ2-1 | - | TRBV15 | TGTGCCACCAGCAGAGGGCGGGATAACAATGAGCAGTTCTTC | CATSRGRDNNEQFF
- | TRBJ1-3 | - | TRBV28 | TGTGCCAGCAGCACCCCCGGCGGCGGAAACACCATATATTTT | CASSTPGGGNTIYF
few | TRBJ1-2 | - | TRBV5-1 | TGCGCCAGCAGCTTGGAGACAGCTAACTATGGCTACACCTTC | CASSLETANYGYTF
few | TRBJ2-5 | - | TRBV6-5 | TGTGCCAGCAGTTACTCGGGCGGGCAAGAGACCCAGTACTTC | CASSYSGGQETQYF
- | TRBJ2-1 | TRBD2 | TRBV2 | TGTGCCAGCAGTGAAGTCTTTAGCGGGGGGACCTACTCCTACAATGAGCAGTTCTTC | CASSEVFSGGTYSYNEQFF
- | TRBJ2-7 | TRBD2 | TRBV30 | TGTGCCTGGAGTGCGGAGCGGGACGGATCCTACGAGCAGTACTTC | CAWSAERDGSYEQYF
few | TRBJ2-5 | TRBD2 | TRBV5-1 | TGCGCCAGCAGCCTAGCGGGGGGATCCCAAGAGACCCAGTACTTC | CASSLAGGSQETQYF
- | TRBJ1-3 | - | TRBV9 | TGTGCCAGCAGCTCCGTTCCCGGGACTCCTCCAAACACCATATATTTT | CASSSVPGTPPNTIYF
- | TRBJ2-7 | - | TRBV7-6 | TGTGCCAGCAGCCAATCGGGGGGCTTGGGTGAGCAGTACTTC | CASSQSGGLGEQYF
- | TRBJ2-1 | TRBD2 | TRBV27 | TGTGCCAGCAGTTTTAGCGGGGGGCCCGCCTACAATGAGCAGTTCTTC | CASSFSGGPAYNEQFF
- | TRBJ2-1 | TRBD1 | TRBV19 | TGTGCCAGTATCGCTGAGACAGGGCAGAATGAGCAGTTCTTC | CASIAETGQNEQFF
- | TRBJ1-3 | - | TRBV5-4 | TGTGCCAGCAGCTTGGCCGGGGGTCTCTCTGGAAACACCATATATTTT | CASSLAGGLSGNTIYF
- | TRBJ2-3 | - | TRBV30 | TGTGCCTGGAGGGAGCTAGGAACAGATACGCAGTATTTT | CAWRELGTDTQYF
once | TRBJ1-3 | - | TRBV7-2 | TGTGCCAGCAGCTTAGAATTGGTCGGCTCTGGAAACACCATATATTTT | CASSLELVGSGNTIYF
- | TRBJ2-6 | - | TRBV6-1 | TGTGCCAGCGGGCCAGGGTCTGGGGCCAACGTCCTGACTTTC | CASGPGSGANVLTF
- | TRBJ2-3 | - | TRBV28 | TGTGCCAGCAGACCCGTTGTGGGTCGAACCAGGCCAGATACGCAGTATTTT | CASRPVVGRTRPDTQYF
- | TRBJ2-7 | TRBD1 | TRBV18 | TGTGCCAGCCAACAGGGGGATGGGGTAGGCGAGCAGTACTTC | CASQQGDGVGEQYF
- | TRBJ2-2 | - | TRBV30 | TGTGCCTGGAACCCGTTCGGCAGGGAGAACACCGGGGAGCTGTTTTTT | CAWNPFGRENTGELFF
- | TRBJ2-7 | - | TRBV2 | TGTGCCAGCAGCCCGACGGTGGGCATTTCCTACGAGCAGTACTTC | CASSPTVGISYEQYF
once | TRBJ2-5 | - | TRBV9 | TGTGCCAGCAGCTGGGGGGGGCCTCAGGAGACCCAGTACTTC | CASSWGGPQETQYF
- | TRBJ2-7 | TRBD1 | TRBV28 | TGTGCCAGCAGACCCTACAGGGGGCTCGACTCCTACGAGCAGTACTTC | CASRPYRGLDSYEQYF
few | TRBJ2-6 | - | TRBV7-9 | TGTGCCAGCAGCGGACTACAAAACGTCCTGACTTTC | CASSGLQNVLTF
- | TRBJ1-2 | TRBD1 | TRBV6-1 | TGTGCCAGCAGTGAAGAGAGGGGGCGAGGCTACACCTTC | CASSEERGRGYTF
- | TRBJ1-1 | TRBD1 | TRBV6-6 | TGTGCCAGCAGTTACGTGGGACAGGGCAGTGAAGCTTTCTTT | CASSYVGQGSEAFF
few | TRBJ2-1 | - | TRBV27 | TGTGCCAGCAGTTTCGGGGGACAGTCGTACAATGAGCAGTTCTTC | CASSFGGQSYNEQFF
- | TRBJ1-2 | - | TRBV30 | TGTGCCGGACGGGACTCGTACTATGGCTACACCTTC | CAGRDSYYGYTF
few | TRBJ2-3 | TRBD2 | TRBV19 | TGTGCCAGTAGGCCCGGGACTAGCGGTAGCACAGATACGCAGTATTTT | CASRPGTSGSTDTQYF
- | TRBJ2-7 | TRBD2 | TRBV2 | TGTGCCAGCACCGGCACGACGGGGGGATCCTACGAGCAGTACTTC | CASTGTTGGSYEQYF
- | TRBJ1-6 | TRBD1 | TRBV6-5 | TGTGCCAGCAATAGGGACAGGAATAATTCACCCCTCCACTTT | CASNRDRNNSPLHF
- | TRBJ1-2 | TRBD1 | TRBV29-1 | TGCAGCGTTCGAACAGGGGGCTATGGCTACACCTTC | CSVRTGGYGYTF
- | TRBJ2-7 | TRBD1 | TRBV6-1 | TGTGCCAGCAGTGCTGGGGACAGGCGGGATCCCTACGAGCAGTACTTC | CASSAGDRRDPYEQYF